This is a list of T cell receptor beta chains from one sample in a study of cytomegalovirus exposure and HLA in healthy donors. Using immunoSEQ multiplex PCR, the repertoire was profiled, and TCRdb retains in-frame clones only, with some absent. The table shows about 250,000 clones, with about 83% occurring only once. Material for sequencing was PBMCs. All receptors derive from a man aged 18 to 35 in good health and CMV-seronegative. Each CDR3 is given with its conserved first and last residue. A D gene is named only where the DNA matches it firmly. Clone size is stated in some rows and not others, as once, few, many or a class when expanded.

J: TRBJ1-1
D: .
V: TRBV5-1
size: once
CDR3: CASSLGRETEAFF
DNA: TGCGCCAGCAGCTTGGGTCGGGAAACTGAAGCTTTCTTT

J: TRBJ1-2
D: .
V: TRBV5-3
size: .
CDR3: CARSFCGYTF
DNA: TGTGCCAGAAGCTTCTGTGGCTACACCTTC

J: TRBJ1-6
D: TRBD1
V: TRBV14
size: .
CDR3: CASSLGTGDSPLHF
DNA: TGTGCCAGCAGCCTAGGAACAGGGGATTCACCCCTCCACTTT

J: TRBJ2-7
D: TRBD1
V: TRBV6-5
size: .
CDR3: CASRSRDRVDEQYF
DNA: TGTGCCAGCAGGTCCCGGGACAGAGTCGACGAGCAGTACTTC

J: TRBJ1-2
D: .
V: TRBV12-5
size: .
CDR3: CASGLDFRGFAF
DNA: TGTGCTAGTGGTTTAGACTTTCGGGGATTCGCTTTC

J: TRBJ1-5
D: TRBD1
V: TRBV4-1
size: once
CDR3: CASSQAPGQGYQPQHF
DNA: TGCGCCAGCAGCCAAGCCCCGGGACAGGGGTATCAGCCCCAGCATTTT

J: TRBJ1-1
D: .
V: TRBV5-1
size: .
CDR3: CASMSQGPAEAFF
DNA: TGCGCCAGCATGTCCCAGGGTCCCGCTGAAGCTTTCTTT

J: TRBJ1-2
D: TRBD1
V: TRBV19
size: .
CDR3: CASSLDRDRGYGYTF
DNA: TGTGCCAGTAGTCTCGACCGGGACAGGGGGTATGGCTACACCTTC

J: TRBJ2-5
D: TRBD2
V: TRBV4-3
size: .
CDR3: CASSQEESGEGYQETQYF
DNA: TGCGCCAGCAGCCAGGAGGAATCGGGGGAGGGGTACCAAGAGACCCAGTACTTC

J: TRBJ2-3
D: TRBD2
V: TRBV15
size: .
CDR3: CATSRPSGTSGTDTQYF
DNA: TGTGCCACCAGCAGACCCTCAGGGACTAGCGGAACAGATACGCAGTATTTT

J: TRBJ2-7
D: TRBD1
V: TRBV6-1
size: many
CDR3: CASSVSGGESYEQYF
DNA: TGTGCCAGCAGTGTATCAGGGGGCGAGTCCTACGAGCAGTACTTC

J: TRBJ2-3
D: TRBD2
V: TRBV18
size: .
CDR3: CASSPTSGSTDTQYF
DNA: TGTGCCAGCTCACCGACTAGCGGATCCACAGATACGCAGTATTTT

J: TRBJ1-1
D: .
V: TRBV29-1
size: few
CDR3: CSVEGQVNTEAFF
DNA: TGCAGCGTTGAGGGACAAGTGAACACTGAAGCTTTCTTT

J: TRBJ2-4
D: TRBD2
V: TRBV7-2
size: .
CDR3: CASTSGGTRGTQYF
DNA: TGTGCCAGCACCTCTGGGGGGACTAGAGGGACACAGTACTTC

J: TRBJ2-5
D: TRBD2
V: TRBV6-6
size: once
CDR3: CASSYPERGSETQYF
DNA: TGTGCCAGCAGTTACCCAGAGCGGGGGTCAGAGACCCAGTACTTC

J: TRBJ2-1
D: .
V: TRBV7-6
size: .
CDR3: CASSSPRGAGNEQFF
DNA: TGTGCCAGCAGCTCACCCCGTGGGGCTGGCAATGAGCAGTTCTTC

J: TRBJ2-1
D: TRBD1
V: TRBV7-2
size: .
CDR3: CASSNRGSGEQFF
DNA: TGTGCCAGCAGCAACAGGGGGAGCGGGGAGCAGTTCTTC